The 6 T cell receptor beta chains listed next were all sequenced from one sample in a study of response to subunit inactivated influenza vaccine. Each CDR3 protein gets one entry after TCRdb re-called the RT-PCR reads with MiXCR. The sample contains roughly 570,000 distinct CDR3 sequences, approximately 12% of which appear only once. Material: PBMCs from blood, obtained roughly 46 days after vaccination. Every receptor here comes from a man between 45 and 60 years old who received an inactivated influenza vaccine.

In regard to this clonotype: Since a much larger clone is just one base distant, this may be a read error. The DNA of the CDR3 is TGCAGCAAAACCGGGACCGAGAGCTCCTACAATGAGCAGTTCTTC. Translating it yields CSKTGTESSYNEQFF. This rearrangement joins TRBV29-1 to TRBJ2-1; D may match TRBD1 or TRBD2 (5 bases each). The V end was cut by 8 bases, the J end by 0 bases, with 17 bases between. Looked up from germline, CDR1 is SQVTM and CDR2 is ANQGSEA. This CDR3 has 15 amino acids.

This clonotype was recorded a few times. V usage is TRBV12-5 and J usage is TRBJ2-2, with TRBD1 matching over 7 bases. The ends lost 1 base at V and 6 bases at J; junction bases unmatched: 2. In germline, CDR1 is LGHNT, CDR2 FRNRAP. The CDR3 consists of 14 residues. The CDR3 region is CASGLGQGSGELFF. Written as DNA, the CDR3 is TGTGCTAGTGGTTTGGGACAGGGTTCCGGGGAGCTGTTTTTT.

As DNA, the CDR3 is TGTGCCAGCTCACCAGGGGGCGAATTTGAAGCTTTCTTT. Its translation: CASSPGGEFEAFF. The chain couples TRBV18 to TRBJ1-1; possible D gene TRBD1, 6 bases. The V gene's germline CDR1 is KGHSH and CDR2 LQKENI. CDR3 length: 13 amino acids. The V and J ends lost 2 bases and 7 bases respectively, with 11 bases between them.

J is TRBJ1-1 and V is TRBV28, with D possibly TRBD1 on 5 matching bases. V shed 6 bases and J shed 4 bases, with 15 bases lying between them. This CDR3 has 14 residues. Germline V CDR1 and CDR2: MDHEN, SYDVKM. The CDR3 here is CASSRGPGGTEAFF. For the CDR3, the DNA is TGTGCCAGCAGCCGCGGACCGGGGGGCACTGAAGCTTTCTTT.

This clonotype was seen at least ten times. The chain employs TRBV4-3 and TRBJ2-1; 11 nucleotides match TRBD2. Germline assignment: CDR1 LGHNA and CDR2 YSLEER. J gave up 4 bases and V 3 bases, and 11 bases lay outside the gene matches. CDR3 length: 18 residues. The CDR3, as DNA: TGCGCCAGCAGCCAGGTCCTAGCGGGGGGATCCTTATACAATGAGCAGTTCTTC. It codes for CASSQVLAGGSLYNEQFF.

The genes are TRBV20-1 and TRBJ2-7; D is uncertain. The ends were cut back, 3 bases at V and 2 bases at J, with 11 bases in the middle. Germline CDR1 DFQATT, CDR2 SNEGSKA (reference sequence). The CDR3 is 13 amino acids. CDR3 sequence (DNA): TGCAGTGCTAGGAATAGGGATGCCTACGAGCAGTACTTC. Its translation: CSARNRDAYEQYF.